This entry is about one TCR beta chain. This clonotype occurred many times. The clone's antigen remains unknown. No qualities accompany the bases; no much larger clone lies one base away. The protocol used for the library was 5' RACE. TCRdb records Illumina HiSeq 2000 as the sequencer. Template switching added a universal primer binding site, and the final cDNA carried a unique molecular identifier that allowed TCR cDNA molecules to be counted accurately. First-strand cDNA for TCR alpha and beta chains was synthesized from specific primers in the conserved constant-segment region. To control for contamination, every cDNA library was double barcoded, receiving both a SMART-Mk sample barcode and Illumina barcodes. TruSeq adapter sequences along with Illumina sample barcodes were introduced in two successive PCR steps. Sequencing of the TCR alpha and beta cDNA libraries was done on the Illumina HiSeq platform using custom primers. The study's processing was this. Unique molecular identifiers were extracted from raw reads with MiGEC, and CDR3 positions were determined with MiXCR. For each individual, recombination models were inferred using an EM algorithm with the repgenHMM and IGoR tools. The tcR package in R was used for shared clonotype analysis, with sharing normalized by the product of cloneset sizes. Out-of-frame nonproductive sequences were analyzed to study raw recombination free of thymic and clonal selection effects. TCRdb applied fastp at Q25 and MiXCR to the public reads, then kept only in-frame beta chains. One record per CDR3 amino acid sequence lists the most common genes and DNA. The V and J calls and clone size are TCRdb's, not the authors'. The table for this sample lists roughly 250,000 distinct CDR3 sequences; about 14% of them were counted only once. The leading ten clones occupy 8.8% of the sample.

This record belongs to a study of identical twins listed by TCRdb under 2016. A note on the overall study: To test whether fetal clonotypes persist, the study used deep sequencing on TCR alpha and beta repertoires from monozygotic twins, unrelated adults of various ages, and cord blood. To rule out contamination, the twin experiments were replicated at different times with different library preparation protocols.

General study outcomes and caveats: Excess twin sharing in beta out-of-frame sequences was weaker because fewer shared sequences lowered the signal-to-noise ratio. Abundant cord blood beta clonotypes carried fewer insertions; young adult naive repertoires showed a weaker similar trend, while memory repertoires showed none. Compared with coincidental sharing between unrelated individuals, out-of-frame TCR alpha sequences shared between twins showed an excess of sequences with low generation probability. Out-of-frame TCR alpha sharing in monozygotic twins was systematically underestimated by recombination models, whereas sharing between unrelated individuals was in agreement with the recombination models. Zero-insertion analyses could be partly confounded by invariant T cells such as MAIT and iNKT, though diverse VJ usage argued against such confounding for most clonotypes. Conclusions relied on cross-sectional statistical analysis, since the same donors could not be followed over many years.

The CDR1 and CDR2 encoded by the germline V gene are SGHRS and YFSETQ. The junction shows trimming of 1 base on V and 2 bases on J, and the gene matches do not reach 9 bases of it. From its cysteine to its phenylalanine, the CDR3 spans 17 amino acids. The only DNA kept is the CDR3, 51 bases in frame from the first base. Only healthy Caucasian donors were included. Miltenyi CD45RO+ enrichment and human naive T-cell isolation kits were used to isolate memory (CD45RO+) and naive T cells from PBMC. The receptor was derived from a woman aged 18-29 years in good health. This chain is built from TRBV5-1 and TRBJ1-3, with 7 middle bases fitting TRBD1. Sequencing was carried out using memory (CD45RO+) T cells sorted from blood. The cell subset or site label corresponds to: CD45RO+ enriched T cells. CDR3 reads: CASSLYYGTDAGNTIYF. The DNA sequence is as follows: TGCGCCAGCAGCTTGTATTATGGGACAGATGCTGGAAACACCATATATTTT.